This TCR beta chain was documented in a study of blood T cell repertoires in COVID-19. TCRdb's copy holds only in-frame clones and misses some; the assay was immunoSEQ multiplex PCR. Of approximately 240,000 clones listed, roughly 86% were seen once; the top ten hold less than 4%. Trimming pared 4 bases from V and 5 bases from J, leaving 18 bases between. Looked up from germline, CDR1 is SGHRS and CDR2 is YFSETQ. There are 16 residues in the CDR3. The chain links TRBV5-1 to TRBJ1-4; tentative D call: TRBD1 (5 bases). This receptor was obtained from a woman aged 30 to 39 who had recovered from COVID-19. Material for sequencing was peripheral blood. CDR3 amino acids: CASSVRGSGENEKLFF. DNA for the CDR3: TGCGCCAGCAGCGTCCGGGGCTCGGGGGAGAATGAAAAACTGTTTTTT. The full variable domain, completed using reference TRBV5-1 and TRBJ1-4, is KAGVTQTPRYLIKTRGQQVTLSCSPISGHRSVSWYQQTPGQGLQFLFEYFSETQRNKGNFPGRFSGRQFSNSRSEMNVSTLELGDSALYLCASSVRGSGENEKLFFGSGTQLSVL.